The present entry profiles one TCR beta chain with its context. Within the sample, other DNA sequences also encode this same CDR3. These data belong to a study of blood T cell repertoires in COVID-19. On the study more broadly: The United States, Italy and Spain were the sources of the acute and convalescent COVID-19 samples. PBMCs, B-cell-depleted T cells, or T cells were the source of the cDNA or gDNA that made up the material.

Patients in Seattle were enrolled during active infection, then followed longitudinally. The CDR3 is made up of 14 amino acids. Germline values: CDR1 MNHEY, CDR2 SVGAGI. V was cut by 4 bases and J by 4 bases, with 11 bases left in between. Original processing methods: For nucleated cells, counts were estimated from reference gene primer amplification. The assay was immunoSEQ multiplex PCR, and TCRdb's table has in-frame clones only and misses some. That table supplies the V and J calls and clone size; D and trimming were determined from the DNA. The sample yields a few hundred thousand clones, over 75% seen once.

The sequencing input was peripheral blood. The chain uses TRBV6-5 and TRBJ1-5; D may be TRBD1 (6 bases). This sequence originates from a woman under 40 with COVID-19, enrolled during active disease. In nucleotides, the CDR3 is TGTGCCAGCAGTTCTCCGACAGGTAATCAGCCCCAGCATTTT. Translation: CASSSPTGNQPQHF.